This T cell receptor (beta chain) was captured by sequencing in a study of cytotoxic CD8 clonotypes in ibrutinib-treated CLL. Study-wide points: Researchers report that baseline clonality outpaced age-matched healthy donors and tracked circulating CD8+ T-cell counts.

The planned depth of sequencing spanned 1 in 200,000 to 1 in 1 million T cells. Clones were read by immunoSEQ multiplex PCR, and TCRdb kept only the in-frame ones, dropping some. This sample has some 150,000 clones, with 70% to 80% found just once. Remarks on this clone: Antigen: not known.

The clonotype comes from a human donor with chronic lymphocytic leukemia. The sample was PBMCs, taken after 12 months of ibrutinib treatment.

The CDR3 loop reads CASSQDGRPTNYGYTF. In DNA, the CDR3 is TGCGCCAGCAGCCAAGACGGCAGGCCGACTAACTATGGCTACACCTTC. The chain couples TRBV4-3 to TRBJ1-2; no clear D gene. The CDR3 has 16 residues. Germline V gives CDR1 LGHNA, CDR2 YSLEER. V was pared by 0 bases and J by 0 bases, with 11 bases between.